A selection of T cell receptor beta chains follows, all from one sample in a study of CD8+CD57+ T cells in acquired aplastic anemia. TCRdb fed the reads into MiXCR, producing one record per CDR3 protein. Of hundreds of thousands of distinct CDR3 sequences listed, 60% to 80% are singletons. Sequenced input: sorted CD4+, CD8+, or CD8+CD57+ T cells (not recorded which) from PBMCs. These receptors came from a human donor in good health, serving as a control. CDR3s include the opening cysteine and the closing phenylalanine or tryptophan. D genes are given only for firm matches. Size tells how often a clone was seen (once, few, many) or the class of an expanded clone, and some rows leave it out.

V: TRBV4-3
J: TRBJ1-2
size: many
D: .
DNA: TGCGCCAGCAGCCCCCGTACGACGGTCTATGGCTACACCTTC
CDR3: CASSPRTTVYGYTF

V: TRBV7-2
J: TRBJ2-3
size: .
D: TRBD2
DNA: TGTGCCAGCACCCCAGGGCTAGCGGGGGGCGCAGATACGCAGTATTTT
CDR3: CASTPGLAGGADTQYF

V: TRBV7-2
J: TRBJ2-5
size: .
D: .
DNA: TGTACCAGCAGCTTTCGGGCAGGTGCGGAAGAGACCCTGTACTTC
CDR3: CTSSFRAGAEETLYF

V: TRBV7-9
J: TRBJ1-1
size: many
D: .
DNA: TGTGCCAGCAGCTTAGAGACCCAGGGGAACACTGAAGCTTTCTTT
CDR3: CASSLETQGNTEAFF

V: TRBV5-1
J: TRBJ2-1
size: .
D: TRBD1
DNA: TGTGCTAGCAGCTTAGGGGGCGGGTACGCGCAGTTCTTC
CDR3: CASSLGGGYAQFF

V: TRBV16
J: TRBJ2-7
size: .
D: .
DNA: TGTGCCAGCAGCCAATTAGGGTCCGAGCAGTACTTC
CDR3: CASSQLGSEQYF

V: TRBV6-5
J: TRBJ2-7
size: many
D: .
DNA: TGTGCCAGCAGGTATAAGGGTGGCGAGCAGTACTTC
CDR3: CASRYKGGEQYF

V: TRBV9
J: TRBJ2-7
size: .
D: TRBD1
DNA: TGTGCCAGCAGCGTGGGACAGGGGACCAACTACGAGCAGTACTTC
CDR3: CASSVGQGTNYEQYF

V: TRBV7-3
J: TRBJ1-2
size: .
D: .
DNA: TGTGCCAGCAGCTTAGGACCCTGGTCGACCCGGGATGTGTACACCTTC
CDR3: CASSLGPWSTRDVYTF

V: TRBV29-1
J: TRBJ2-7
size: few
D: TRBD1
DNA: TGCAGCGTGACCGGGACAGGGGGCAATGCCGGCGAGCAGTACTTC
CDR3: CSVTGTGGNAGEQYF